These 32 T cell receptor beta chains came from one sample sequenced in a study of T cell responses to AZD1222 COVID-19 vaccine. The table came from immunoSEQ multiplex PCR; TCRdb's copy has only in-frame clones and leaves some out. Among about 140,000 clones listed, more than 70% were seen once. This specimen was peripheral blood, taken on day 0 of AZD1222 vaccination. The receptors stem from an adult in good health.

This clone was found a few times. The chain is built from TRBV6-2 or TRBV6-3 and TRBJ1-1; D possibly corresponds to TRBD1 (5 bases). The V gene lost 2 bases and the J gene lost 5 bases, with 12 bases spanning the gap. This CDR3 comprises 14 residues. Germline CDR1 and CDR2: MNHEY and SVGEGT. CDR3 nucleotides: TGTGCCAGCAGTTACGGGGCAGGGTGGACTGAAGCTTTCTTT. This translates into CASSYGAGWTEAFF.

The rearrangement links TRBV2 to TRBJ2-5; TRBD2 aligns across 16 bases. V shed 5 bases and J 5 bases; nucleotides not matched to a gene: 8. Germline V gene data show CDR1 as SNHLY and CDR2 as FYNNEI. The CDR3 extends over 17 amino acids. CDR3 in amino acids: CASSWGLAGGQMETQYF. CDR3 nucleotides: TGTGCCAGCAGTTGGGGACTAGCGGGGGGGCAGATGGAGACCCAGTACTTC. Together with reference TRBV2 and TRBJ2-5, the CDR3 gives the full variable domain: EPEVTQTPSHQVTQMGQEVILRCVPISNHLYFYWYRQILGQKVEFLVSFYNNEISEKSEIFDDQFSVERPDGSNFTLKIRSTKLEDSAMYFCASSWGLAGGQMETQYFGPGTRLLVL.

The CDR3 sequence is CATTGYNNEQFF. In DNA, the CDR3 is TGTGCCACCACAGGCTATAACAATGAGCAGTTCTTC. The V call is TRBV6-5, the J call TRBJ2-1; maybe TRBD1 (5 bases). The CDR3 covers 12 residues. CDR1 MNHEY and CDR2 SVGAGI come from the germline V gene. V was pared by 10 bases and J by 5 bases, with 12 bases between.

This chain joins TRBV5-1 and TRBJ2-3; no firm D call. The CDR3 totals 15 residues. In germline, CDR1 is SGHRS, CDR2 YFSETQ. Between the trimmed V and J ends, which lost 1 base and 4 bases, there was a span of 13 bases. The CDR3 reads CASSLTTVVSDTQYF. The DNA of the CDR3 is TGCGCCAGCAGCTTGACAACAGTTGTGTCAGATACGCAGTATTTT.

V and J are TRBV19 and TRBJ2-7; TRBD2 matches 11 bases. Trimming cost V 0 bases and J 3 bases; bases outside gene matches: 1. The CDR3 totals 15 residues. Per the germline V gene, CDR1 is LNHDA and CDR2 is SQIVND (reference sequence). This CDR3 is CASSIDTSGSYEQYF. CDR3 DNA sequence: TGTGCCAGTAGTATAGATACTAGCGGGAGCTACGAGCAGTACTTC. Full variable domain (rest looked up from reference TRBV19 and TRBJ2-7): DGGITQSPKYLFRKEGQNVTLSCEQNLNHDAMYWYRQDPGQGLRLIYYSQIVNDFQKGDIAEGYSVSREKKESFPLTVTSAQKNPTAFYLCASSIDTSGSYEQYFGPGTRLTVT.

This clone was seen only a few times. The chain joins TRBV7-9 to TRBJ2-5, with no clear D. CDR3 length: 17 residues. Trimming removed 5 bases at V and 0 bases at J, with 19 bases between. CDR1 and CDR2 from the germline V gene are SEHNR and FQNEAQ (reference sequence). The CDR3 DNA sequence: TGTGCCAGCAGCCCCCATCGGCGGTCCGGGTACCAAGAGACCCAGTACTTC. It is translated as CASSPHRRSGYQETQYF.

This chain links TRBV19 with TRBJ1-2; perhaps TRBD1 as D (6 bases). The CDR3 covers 14 residues. Trimming removed 8 bases at V and 5 bases at J, with 18 bases between. The germline V gene has CDR1 LNHDA and CDR2 SQIVND (reference sequence). The CDR3 region has the DNA TGTGCCAGTCGCCCGACAGGAAGAGTTTATGGCTACACCTTC. Translating it yields CASRPTGRVYGYTF.

The chain links TRBV27 to TRBJ2-7; no definite D call. Per germline, CDR1 MNHEY and CDR2 SMNVEV (reference sequence). The CDR3 extends over 11 amino acids. V dropped 4 bases and J dropped 2 bases, with 3 bases sitting between them. The CDR3 region is CASSYPYEQYF. The CDR3 DNA reads as TGTGCCAGCAGTTACCCCTACGAGCAGTACTTC.

The chain has TRBV11-2 and TRBJ2-1; 7 bases map to TRBD2. Germline V lookup: CDR1 SGHAT, CDR2 FQNNGV. The CDR3 is 13 amino acids. V was pared by 5 bases and J by 7 bases, with 5 bases of the junction left unmatched. The CDR3 DNA is TGTGCCAGCAGCCCCCTGCGGGAGAATGAGCAGTTCTTC. This encodes CASSPLRENEQFF. Together with reference TRBV11-2 and TRBJ2-1, the CDR3 gives the full variable domain: EAGVAQSPRYKIIEKRQSVAFWCNPISGHATLYWYQQILGQGPKLLIQFQNNGVVDDSQLPKDRFSAERLKGVDSTLKIQPAKLEDSAVYLCASSPLRENEQFFGPGTRLTVL.

The chain couples TRBV28 to TRBJ1-4; D unclear. V was pared by 7 bases and J by 8 bases, with 14 bases between. The CDR3 loop spans 13 amino acids. Germline V lookup: CDR1 MDHEN, CDR2 SYDVKM. This CDR3 is CASTGERWEKLFF. The CDR3 region has the DNA TGTGCCAGCACTGGGGAGCGTTGGGAAAAACTGTTTTTT.

The chain employs TRBV6-1 and TRBJ2-7, with 8 bases identical to TRBD1. The CDR3 is 14 residues long. Germline V gene sequence: CDR1 MNHNS, CDR2 SASEGT. V was pared by 10 bases and J by 3 bases, with 11 bases of the junction left unmatched. The CDR3 DNA follows: TGTGCCACCAAGCAGACAGGGGACGTCTACGAGCAGTACTTC. This sequence encodes CATKQTGDVYEQYF.

The chain couples TRBV7-2 to TRBJ2-3; 12 positions match TRBD2. The V and J ends lost 3 bases and 6 bases, in that order; junction bases with no gene match: 7. CDR1 is SGHTA and CDR2 is FQGNSA in the germline V gene. The CDR3 extends over 16 amino acids. CDR3: CASSLALAGGQDTQYF. Here the CDR3 DNA reads TGTGCCAGCAGCTTGGCTCTAGCGGGGGGGCAGGATACGCAGTATTTT. Looking up the rest from reference TRBV7-2 and TRBJ2-3 gives the full variable domain: GAGVSQSPSNKVTEKGKDVELRCDPISGHTALYWYRQSLGQGLEFLIYFQGNSAPDKSGLPSDRFSAERTGGSVSTLTIQRTQQEDSAVYLCASSLALAGGQDTQYFGPGTRLTVL.

This chain links TRBV30 with TRBJ2-1; D is unclear. This CDR3 spans 14 amino acids. V lost 2 bases, J lost 2 bases, and 10 bases lay in between. Germline CDR1 and CDR2: GTSNPN and SVGIG (reference sequence). The CDR3: CAWSTLAPYNEQFF. Here the CDR3 DNA reads TGTGCCTGGAGTACTTTGGCCCCCTACAATGAGCAGTTCTTC.

The chain couples TRBV27 to TRBJ1-5, with TRBD1 matching 7 bases. This CDR3 is 15 amino acids long. The germline V gene has CDR1 MNHEY and CDR2 SMNVEV (reference sequence). Unmatched junction bases numbered 14, after V lost 6 bases and J lost 9 bases. CDR3 coding DNA: TGTGCCAGCAGGCCGACAGGGACGATGGCGGGGCCCCAGCATTTT. Protein sequence: CASRPTGTMAGPQHF.

This chain joins TRBV7-9 and TRBJ2-3; D could derive from TRBD1 or TRBD2 (5 bases each). The V gene's germline CDR1 is SEHNR and CDR2 FQNEAQ (reference sequence). Trimming pared 3 bases from V and 2 bases from J, leaving 9 bases between. The CDR3 runs to 14 residues. For the CDR3, the DNA is TGTGCCAGCAGCTTCGCCGGGACCACAGATACGCAGTATTTT. Amino acids: CASSFAGTTDTQYF.

This chain uses TRBV7-8 with TRBJ1-1; 8 bases fit TRBD1. Germline CDR1 and CDR2: SGHVS and FQNEAQ. Trimming removed 7 bases from V and 0 bases from J; junction bases left unmatched: 4. The CDR3 covers 14 residues. CDR3 coding DNA: TGTGCCAGCAACAGGGGGGTAATGAACACTGAAGCTTTCTTT. It specifies CASNRGVMNTEAFF.

This clone has a single count. The genes are TRBV19 and TRBJ1-2; 7 bases map to TRBD1. V was pared by 7 bases and J by 1 base, with 6 bases of the junction left unmatched. Germline V gene lookup returns CDR1 LNHDA and CDR2 SQIVND (reference sequence). The length of the CDR3 is 14 residues. CDR3 in DNA: TGTGCCAGTACCACGACAGGGCATAACTATGGCTACACCTTC. It is translated as CASTTTGHNYGYTF.

This clone was seen a handful of times. CDR3 nucleotide sequence: TGTGCCAGCAGTGACAGGGTGCTACCCTACGAGCAGTACTTC. Its translation is CASSDRVLPYEQYF. The chain links TRBV2 to TRBJ2-7, with D possibly matching TRBD1 (5 bases). Germline values: CDR1 SNHLY, CDR2 FYNNEI. The CDR3 contains 14 residues. Trimming pared 3 bases from V and 2 bases from J, leaving 11 bases between.

This chain links TRBV19 with TRBJ1-4; D is uncertain. CDR3 length: 12 residues. With 5 bases removed from V and 6 bases from J, the gap between germline ends came to 7 bases. CDR1 and CDR2 from the germline V gene are LNHDA and SQIVND (reference sequence). CDR3 in amino acids: CASSPHDEKLFF. The CDR3 DNA reads as TGTGCCAGTAGTCCGCACGATGAAAAACTGTTTTTT.

The V call is TRBV30, the J call TRBJ1-2, with D perhaps matching TRBD1 (5 bases). The CDR3 extends over 12 amino acids. V shed 2 bases and J shed 5 bases, with 9 bases lying between them. The V gene's germline CDR1 is GTSNPN and CDR2 SVGIG (reference sequence). The CDR3, as DNA: TGTGCCTGGAGTCCCCAGGGATATGGCTACACCTTC. It translates to CAWSPQGYGYTF.

This clone was seen once. This chain joins TRBV11-2 and TRBJ2-2; 11 bases line up with TRBD2. Trimming cost V 6 bases and J 1 base; bases outside gene matches: 7. The CDR3 is 17 amino acids. The germline V gene encodes CDR1 SGHAT and CDR2 FQNNGV. Here the CDR3 reads CASRKPSGGMNTGELFF. CDR3 in DNA: TGTGCCAGCAGGAAGCCTAGCGGGGGGATGAACACCGGGGAGCTGTTTTTT.

The V call is TRBV4-2, the J call TRBJ1-2; no clear D. Germline V gene sequence: CDR1 LGHNA, CDR2 YNFKEQ. Trimming took off 4 bases at V and 1 base at J, with 13 bases between the two ends. The CDR3 spans 15 residues. CDR3 in DNA: TGTGCCAGCAGCCCGGTGGTAATCCTTAACTATGGCTACACCTTC. It translates to CASSPVVILNYGYTF.

The chain couples TRBV5-6 to TRBJ2-7; D not resolved. Trimming took 1 base from V and 2 from J, leaving 7 bases between them. Per germline, CDR1 SGHDT and CDR2 YYEEEE. The CDR3 totals 13 residues. CDR3 DNA sequence: TGTGCCAGCAGCTTGCTTCAACCCTACGAGCAGTACTTC. Amino acids: CASSLLQPYEQYF. The full variable domain, in which reference TRBV5-6 and TRBJ2-7 provide the parts outside the CDR3, is DAGVTQSPTHLIKTRGQQVTLRCSPKSGHDTVSWYQQALGQGPQFIFQYYEEEERQRGNFPDRFSGHQFPNYSSELNVNALLLGDSALYLCASSLLQPYEQYFGPGTRLTVT.

V is TRBV14 and J is TRBJ1-4; no reliable D call. V shed 4 bases and J shed 3 bases, with 12 bases lying between them. Germline CDR1 and CDR2: SGHDN and FVKESK. The CDR3 loop spans 15 amino acids. CDR3 protein: CASSPSSASNEKLFF. CDR3 DNA: TGTGCCAGCAGCCCCAGCAGTGCCTCTAATGAAAAACTGTTTTTT.

The CDR3 sequence: CASSKLAGGMGEAFF. The CDR3 DNA follows: TGTGCCAGCAGCAAATTGGCAGGGGGCATGGGTGAAGCTTTCTTT. The chain recombines TRBV7-9 with TRBJ1-1; 8 bases are shared with TRBD1. CDR1 and CDR2 from the germline V gene are SEHNR and FQNEAQ (reference sequence). Germline trimming cut 5 bases from V and 7 bases from J; bases unmatched to any gene: 12. This CDR3 has 15 amino acids.

This clone was seen a handful of times. This chain joins TRBV7-2 and TRBJ1-1, with a possible D match to TRBD1 (5 bases). The CDR3 has 14 amino acids. CDR1 is SGHTA and CDR2 is FQGNSA in the germline V gene. Trimming took 5 bases from V and 0 from J, leaving 10 bases between them. In nucleotides, the CDR3 is TGTGCCAGCAGCCTGACAGATTTGAACACTGAAGCTTTCTTT. Translating gives CASSLTDLNTEAFF. Full variable domain (remainder filled in from reference TRBV7-2 and TRBJ1-1): GAGVSQSPSNKVTEKGKDVELRCDPISGHTALYWYRQSLGQGLEFLIYFQGNSAPDKSGLPSDRFSAERTGGSVSTLTIQRTQQEDSAVYLCASSLTDLNTEAFFGQGTRLTVV.

The rearrangement joins TRBV7-2 to TRBJ2-5; D is ambiguous. CDR1 and CDR2 (germline): SGHTA, FQGNSA. The CDR3 length is 14 residues. The V end was cut by 2 bases, the J end by 1 base, with 8 bases between. For the CDR3, the DNA is TGTGCCAGCAGCTTATTCTCCTCCCAAGAGACCCAGTACTTC. Its translation: CASSLFSSQETQYF.

This clone was seen only once. This chain joins TRBV13 and TRBJ2-1; no clear D gene. This CDR3 contains 21 residues. CDR1 PRHDT and CDR2 FYEKMQ come from the germline V gene (reference sequence). V was cut by 0 bases and J by 0 bases, with 24 bases left in between. The CDR3 nucleotides read TGTGCCAGCAGCTTAGGATCGGAGTGGGTAGCTGGCCCCTTCTCCTACAATGAGCAGTTCTTC. Protein sequence: CASSLGSEWVAGPFSYNEQFF.

This clone was recorded once. The chain joins TRBV27 to TRBJ1-2; TRBD1 aligns across 7 bases. V dropped 5 bases and J dropped 4; count of bases not matched to a gene: 4. The CDR3 is 13 residues long. Germline V gene sequence: CDR1 MNHEY, CDR2 SMNVEV (reference sequence). For the CDR3, the DNA is TGTGCCAGCAGTAAGAACAGGGGCTATGGCTACACCTTC. As protein: CASSKNRGYGYTF.

V usage is TRBV19 and J usage is TRBJ1-1; 7 nucleotides line up with TRBD1. After removal of 7 bases from V and 0 bases from J, the junction contained 5 bases not matched to a gene. Germline values: CDR1 LNHDA, CDR2 SQIVND (reference sequence). CDR3 length equals 14 residues. The CDR3 sequence is CASTPGQMNTEAFF. CDR3 DNA sequence: TGTGCCAGTACCCCGGGACAGATGAACACTGAAGCTTTCTTT.

V gene TRBV6-2 or TRBV6-3 combines with J gene TRBJ1-1; TRBD1 is a possible D gene (6 bases). This CDR3 spans 14 amino acids. Trimming left V 2 bases short and J 6 bases short, with 13 bases between. The V gene's germline CDR1 is MNHEY and CDR2 SVGEGT. CDR3 nucleotide sequence: TGTGCCAGCAGTTACGTGTGGGAGGGGGCTGAAGCTTTCTTT. Translation: CASSYVWEGAEAFF.

The chain joins TRBV6-2 or TRBV6-3 to TRBJ2-7, with 7 bases identical to TRBD1. The length of the CDR3 is 18 residues. J lost 3 bases, V lost 6 bases, and 20 bases had no gene match. The germline V gene has CDR1 MNHEY and CDR2 SVGEGT. Written as DNA, the CDR3 is TGTGCCAGCAGCCACCCGGGACAGACATACAGGAATCTCTACGAGCAGTACTTC. Translating it yields CASSHPGQTYRNLYEQYF.